These T cell receptor beta chains were read from a single sample in a study of Graves' ophthalmopathy and Graves' hyperthyroidism. TCRdb reprocessed the multiplex PCR reads via MiXCR and lists one record per CDR3 protein. The top ten hold roughly 46% of the sample, which has roughly 700,000 distinct CDR3 sequences, 35% to 50% seen once. Material for sequencing was peripheral blood. The receptors shown here come from an adult man with Graves' ophthalmopathy. Each CDR3 is given with its conserved first and last residue. Fields, in order: V gene, D gene, J gene, clone size, CDR3 DNA, CDR3 protein. A D gene is named only where the DNA matches it firmly. Rows give clone size only sometimes, using once, few, many, or a class for an expanded clone.

v_gene: TRBV20-1
d_gene: -
j_gene: TRBJ2-7
abundance: few
CDR3nt: TGCAGTGCTAGTAAGGCAGGGACCTCCTACGAGCAGTACTTC
CDR3aa: CSASKAGTSYEQYF

v_gene: TRBV25-1
d_gene: -
j_gene: TRBJ1-1
abundance: -
CDR3nt: TGTGCCAGCAGTGATAGTGCCGGGCATGGGCGCGTGAACACTGAAGCTTTCTTT
CDR3aa: CASSDSAGHGRVNTEAFF

v_gene: TRBV20-1
d_gene: TRBD1
j_gene: TRBJ2-7
abundance: few
CDR3nt: TGCAGTGCTACCCTCGGACAGGGTCAGCACGAGCAGTACTTC
CDR3aa: CSATLGQGQHEQYF

v_gene: TRBV20-1
d_gene: TRBD1
j_gene: TRBJ1-5
abundance: few
CDR3nt: TGCAGTGCTAGAGAGGGCGCAACAGGGGGTCAGCCCCAGCATTTT
CDR3aa: CSAREGATGGQPQHF

v_gene: TRBV20-1
d_gene: -
j_gene: TRBJ1-2
abundance: -
CDR3nt: TGCAGTGCTAGTTCCGTCCGTCGGGGAATCTACACCTTC
CDR3aa: CSASSVRRGIYTF

v_gene: TRBV7-8
d_gene: -
j_gene: TRBJ1-6
abundance: many
CDR3nt: TGTGCCAGCGGTGAAGCGGGAGAGGCACCCCTCCACTTT
CDR3aa: CASGEAGEAPLHF

v_gene: TRBV9
d_gene: -
j_gene: TRBJ1-1
abundance: many
CDR3nt: TGTGCCAGTGGGCCATTGGGTCGTGAGGCCACTGAAGCTTTCTTT
CDR3aa: CASGPLGREATEAFF

v_gene: TRBV20-1
d_gene: TRBD2
j_gene: TRBJ2-7
abundance: -
CDR3nt: TGCAGTGCTAGAGATCGTTCGGCGACTAGCGGGAGGGCCCCAAACTACGAGCAGTACTTC
CDR3aa: CSARDRSATSGRAPNYEQYF

v_gene: TRBV12-3/TRBV12-4
d_gene: TRBD1
j_gene: TRBJ2-7
abundance: few
CDR3nt: TGTGCCAGCAGGGGACAGGTATCCTACGAGCAGTACTTC
CDR3aa: CASRGQVSYEQYF

v_gene: TRBV19
d_gene: -
j_gene: TRBJ2-6
abundance: -
CDR3nt: TGTGCCAGTAGTATAGGTCCCAGGCTAGGTATCTCTGGGGCCAACGTCCTGACTTTC
CDR3aa: CASSIGPRLGISGANVLTF

v_gene: TRBV2
d_gene: -
j_gene: TRBJ2-7
abundance: -
CDR3nt: TGTGCCAGCAGTGATCAGGGGCCCCGATACACCTACGAGCAGTACTTC
CDR3aa: CASSDQGPRYTYEQYF

v_gene: TRBV6-6
d_gene: -
j_gene: TRBJ1-4
abundance: -
CDR3nt: TGTGCCAGCAGTTACGTGGGGGCGCCGGATGAAAAACTGTTTTTT
CDR3aa: CASSYVGAPDEKLFF

v_gene: TRBV2
d_gene: TRBD2
j_gene: TRBJ2-5
abundance: -
CDR3nt: TGTGCCAGCAGTTTAGGTTCCGGAGGGACTACCCCGGAGACCCAGTACTTC
CDR3aa: CASSLGSGGTTPETQYF

v_gene: TRBV24-1
d_gene: TRBD1
j_gene: TRBJ1-5
abundance: -
CDR3nt: TGTGCCAGCAGCCGTGGACAGGAGATAGGCAATCAGCCCCAGCATTTT
CDR3aa: CASSRGQEIGNQPQHF

v_gene: TRBV7-3
d_gene: -
j_gene: TRBJ1-1
abundance: many
CDR3nt: TGTGCCAGCAGCCCGCCGTCAGGGATCCAGAACACTGAAGCTTTCTTT
CDR3aa: CASSPPSGIQNTEAFF

v_gene: TRBV24-1
d_gene: TRBD1
j_gene: TRBJ2-2
abundance: few
CDR3nt: TGTGCCACCGCAGACCAGGGGGCCGGGGAGCTGTTTTTT
CDR3aa: CATADQGAGELFF

v_gene: TRBV7-9
d_gene: TRBD2
j_gene: TRBJ2-5
abundance: -
CDR3nt: TGTGCCAGCAGCTGGCTCGGGGTAGCGGGATCGGGAGAGACCCAGTACTTC
CDR3aa: CASSWLGVAGSGETQYF

v_gene: TRBV2
d_gene: -
j_gene: TRBJ1-1
abundance: many
CDR3nt: TGTGCCAGAAACGAGTACCGAGGGGGGACAATGAACACTGAAGCTTTCTTT
CDR3aa: CARNEYRGGTMNTEAFF

v_gene: TRBV7-8
d_gene: -
j_gene: TRBJ1-1
abundance: few
CDR3nt: TGTGCCAGCAGCTTAAGGGCCCCTAGGGAGACTGAAGCTTTCTTT
CDR3aa: CASSLRAPRETEAFF

v_gene: TRBV11-2
d_gene: -
j_gene: TRBJ2-5
abundance: many
CDR3nt: TGTGCCAGCAGCTCTGGACGCGAGACCCAGTACTTC
CDR3aa: CASSSGRETQYF